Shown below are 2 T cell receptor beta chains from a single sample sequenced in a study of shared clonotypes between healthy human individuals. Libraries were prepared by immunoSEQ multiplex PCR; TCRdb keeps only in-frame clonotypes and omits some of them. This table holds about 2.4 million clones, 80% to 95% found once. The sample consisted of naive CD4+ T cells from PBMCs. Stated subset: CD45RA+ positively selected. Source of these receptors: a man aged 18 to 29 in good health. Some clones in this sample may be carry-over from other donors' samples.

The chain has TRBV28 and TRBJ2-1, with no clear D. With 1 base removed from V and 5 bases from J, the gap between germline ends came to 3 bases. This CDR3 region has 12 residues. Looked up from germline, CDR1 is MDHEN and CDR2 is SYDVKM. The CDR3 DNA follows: TGTGCCAGCAGTTTATCCGACAATGAGCAGTTCTTC. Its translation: CASSLSDNEQFF. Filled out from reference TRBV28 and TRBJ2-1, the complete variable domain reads DVKVTQSSRYLVKRTGEKVFLECVQDMDHENMFWYRQDPGLGLRLIYFSYDVKMKEKGDIPEGYSVSREKKERFSLILESASTNQTSMYLCASSLSDNEQFFGPGTRLTVL.

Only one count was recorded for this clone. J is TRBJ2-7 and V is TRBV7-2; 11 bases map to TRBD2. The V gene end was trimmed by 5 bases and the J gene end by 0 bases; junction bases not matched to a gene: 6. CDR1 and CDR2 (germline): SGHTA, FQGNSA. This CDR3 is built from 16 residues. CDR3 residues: CASSRLGLAASYEQYF. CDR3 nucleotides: TGTGCCAGCAGCCGCTTGGGACTAGCGGCCTCCTACGAGCAGTACTTC.